The T cell receptor beta chain under discussion was sequenced for a study of patients and donors after allogeneic stem cell transplantation (dated by TCRdb to 2019 to 2021). Library generation was performed with RT-PCR. Sequencing was performed on a NextSeq 550. The public sequencing data were trimmed at Q25 with fastp and processed into clonotypes with MiXCR by TCRdb, which kept only in-frame beta chains. Rows are combined by CDR3 protein, so each entry shows the most common genes and DNA. For this sample there are about a million distinct CDR3 sequences; about 20% appear just once. The ten largest clones add up to around 6% of the sample. V and J lose 3 bases and 8 bases, and a span of 14 bases separates them. The CDR3 spans 14 residues, from the cysteine through the phenylalanine. Of the read, only the CDR3 DNA is kept; its 42 bases are in frame from base 1. This clonotype came up a few times. This clone's antigen is unknown. Base qualities are not provided; no much larger clone lies one nucleotide away.

Rearrangement joined TRBV12-3 or TRBV12-4 to TRBJ2-1; no D segment can be confidently identified. The receptor was derived from a human donor who was either an allogeneic HSCT recipient or a stem cell or donor lymphocyte infusion donor (not recorded which). It is not recorded whose cells these are; they may come from a transplant donor. Sequenced input: blood, either unsorted or a sorted T cell fraction (not recorded which). The CDR3 in this case is CASSLVGPPDEQFF. The sequenced DNA: TGTGCCAGCAGTTTGGTGGGCCCCCCCGATGAGCAGTTCTTC.